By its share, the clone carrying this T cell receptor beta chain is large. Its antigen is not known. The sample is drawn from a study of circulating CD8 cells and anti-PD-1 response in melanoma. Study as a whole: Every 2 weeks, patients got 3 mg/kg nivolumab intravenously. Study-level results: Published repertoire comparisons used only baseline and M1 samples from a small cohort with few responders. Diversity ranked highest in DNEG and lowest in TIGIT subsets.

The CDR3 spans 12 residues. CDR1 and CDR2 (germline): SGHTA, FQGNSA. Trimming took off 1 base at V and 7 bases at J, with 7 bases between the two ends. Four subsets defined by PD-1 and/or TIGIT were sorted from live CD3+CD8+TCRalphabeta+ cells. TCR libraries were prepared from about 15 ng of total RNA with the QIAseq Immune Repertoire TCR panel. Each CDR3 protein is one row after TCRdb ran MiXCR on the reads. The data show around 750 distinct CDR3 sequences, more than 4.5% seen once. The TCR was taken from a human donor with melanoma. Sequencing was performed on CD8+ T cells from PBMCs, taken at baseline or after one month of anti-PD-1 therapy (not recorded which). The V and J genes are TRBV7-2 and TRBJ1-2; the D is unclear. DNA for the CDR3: TGTGCCAGCAGCTTAGGGGAAAGTGGCTACACCTTC. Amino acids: CASSLGESGYTF.